Listed below are T cell receptor beta chains from one sample, sequenced in a study of control samples from healthy donors and cancer patients. Only in-frame clones appear in the TCRdb table, and some are missing; sequencing was by immunoSEQ multiplex PCR. Of around 90,000 clones listed, 86% were seen once; the top ten hold approximately 21%. The sequenced sample was blood. The receptor set was obtained from a man aged 25-45 years in good health. The CDR3 runs from the conserved cysteine through the conserved F or W. D genes are given only for firm matches. Size is omitted from some rows. Given values are once, few, many or a class for expanded clones.

size	V	D	J	DNA	CDR3
.	TRBV19	TRBD1	TRBJ1-1	TGTGCCAGTAGTCCCGTGACAGGGCCGAACACTGAAGCTTTCTTT	CASSPVTGPNTEAFF
.	TRBV5-1	.	TRBJ2-7	TGCGCCAGCACCCCGGTCTGGGGGGCGGGAGCCTACGAGCAGTACTTC	CASTPVWGAGAYEQYF
.	TRBV2	.	TRBJ1-2	TGTGCCAGCAGTCTCAGCTATGGCTACACCTTC	CASSLSYGYTF
.	TRBV27	.	TRBJ1-2	TGTGCCAGCAGCTCTCTTAACGGGGTTCGAGGCTATGGCTACACCTTC	CASSSLNGVRGYGYTF
.	TRBV11-2	.	TRBJ2-1	TGTGCCAGCAGCTTAGGCCGAGCCAGAGGCGATGAGCAGTTCTTC	CASSLGRARGDEQFF
once	TRBV27	.	TRBJ1-1	TGTGCCAGCAGTTTAATATCCGTGAACACTGAAGCTTTCTTT	CASSLISVNTEAFF
.	TRBV2	.	TRBJ1-1	TGTGCCAGCAGTGAATACCTGAACACTGAAGCTTTCTTT	CASSEYLNTEAFF
.	TRBV30	.	TRBJ1-2	TGTGCCTGGAAAGGGCAGTACTATGGCTACACCTTC	CAWKGQYYGYTF
.	TRBV29-1	TRBD1	TRBJ1-2	TGCAGCGGAGTCACAGGGGCTCTCGGCTACACCTTC	CSGVTGALGYTF
few	TRBV19	.	TRBJ1-6	TGTGCCAGTAGTATCACGGACGGATTCGGGTCACCCCTCCACTTT	CASSITDGFGSPLHF
.	TRBV5-1	.	TRBJ2-5	TGCGCCAGCAGCTTGAGGGAGGGGGCGCCCATGGAGACCCAGTACTTC	CASSLREGAPMETQYF
.	TRBV5-8	.	TRBJ2-1	TGTGCCAGCAGCTTGGGGGAGCAGTTCTTC	CASSLGEQFF
.	TRBV19	TRBD2	TRBJ2-3	TGTGCCAGTAGTTGGCGGGGGGGCACAGATACGCAGTATTTT	CASSWRGGTDTQYF
.	TRBV2	.	TRBJ1-3	TGTGCCAGCAGTGAAGTGGGGCTAGGGGGAAACACCATATATTTT	CASSEVGLGGNTIYF
.	TRBV10-3	TRBD1	TRBJ1-1	TGTGCCATCAAAAAGACAGGGGAAAACACTGAAGCTTTCTTT	CAIKKTGENTEAFF
.	TRBV10-3	TRBD2	TRBJ2-7	TGTGCCATCAGTGCCGTGACTAGCAGCTCCTACGAGCAGTACTTC	CAISAVTSSSYEQYF
.	TRBV7-2	TRBD2	TRBJ2-5	TGTGCCAGCAGCGCGGGACTAGCGGGGGGAAAGACCCAGTACTTC	CASSAGLAGGKTQYF
.	TRBV10-1	.	TRBJ2-5	TGCGCCAGCAGCCCCCAGGGGGGGACAGCAAAAGAGACCCAGTACTTC	CASSPQGGTAKETQYF
.	TRBV3-1/TRBV3-2	TRBD1	TRBJ1-2	TGTGCCAGCAGCCAATCAGGGGGACAGGGCGTTGGCTACACCTTC	CASSQSGGQGVGYTF
.	TRBV5-6	.	TRBJ2-2	TGTGCCAGCAGCTTGGGGCGCTCGGTTGGCGGGGAGCTGTTTTTT	CASSLGRSVGGELFF
once	TRBV5-1	TRBD2	TRBJ2-2	TGCGCCAGCAGCTTGAAATCTAGCGGGGGCGGGGAGCTGTTTTTT	CASSLKSSGGGELFF
.	TRBV4-1	.	TRBJ1-2	TGCGCCAGCAACACTGGAAAAGGGTTTAACTATGGCTACACCTTC	CASNTGKGFNYGYTF
.	TRBV12-3/TRBV12-4	.	TRBJ2-3	TGTGCCAGCAGTGGGGGCAACCAAGATACGCAGTATTTT	CASSGGNQDTQYF
.	TRBV7-2	.	TRBJ2-7	TGTGCCAGCAGCTTAGAAGGGTCCCCATCCTACGAGCAGTACTTC	CASSLEGSPSYEQYF
.	TRBV6-6	.	TRBJ2-1	TGTGCCAGCAGTCAGACAGGATACAATGAGCAGTTCTTC	CASSQTGYNEQFF
.	TRBV7-3	TRBD1	TRBJ1-1	TGTGCCAGCAGATCCGGGACAGCGAATCGAGGTGAAGCTTTCTTT	CASRSGTANRGEAFF
.	TRBV28	.	TRBJ1-2	TGTGCCAGCAGTCCCGACAGTAACTATGGCTACACCTTC	CASSPDSNYGYTF
.	TRBV4-1	TRBD1	TRBJ1-2	TGCGCCAGCAGCCCCCCGGGACAGAGCCCTGCACGCACCTTC	CASSPPGQSPARTF
few	TRBV5-1	.	TRBJ1-6	TGCGCCAGCAGCGCACGACCAGGCTACTCCTATAATTCACCCCTCCACTTT	CASSARPGYSYNSPLHF
.	TRBV9	.	TRBJ2-3	TGTGCCAGCAACGTAGGGGTGGCGGGGGATACGCAGTATTTT	CASNVGVAGDTQYF
.	TRBV27	TRBD1	TRBJ2-1	TGTGCCAGCAGTCCCATCCCGGGACAGCACTACAATGAGCAGTTCTTC	CASSPIPGQHYNEQFF
once	TRBV27	.	TRBJ1-2	TGTGCCAGCAGTCCGCGGACAGCGTATGGCTACACCTTC	CASSPRTAYGYTF
.	TRBV2	TRBD2	TRBJ2-3	TGTGCCAGCAGTCGACTAGCGGACACAGATACGCAGTATTTT	CASSRLADTDTQYF
.	TRBV5-1	TRBD2	TRBJ2-5	TGCGCCAGCAGCTTGGGGGCCGGGGGGGCCATGGAGACCCAGTACTTC	CASSLGAGGAMETQYF
.	TRBV29-1	TRBD1	TRBJ1-6	TGCAGCGTTGCCGAAGGGACAGACTCACCCCTCCACTTT	CSVAEGTDSPLHF
.	TRBV10-3	.	TRBJ1-2	TGTGCCATCAGTGAGTCCGAGCAGGGTTATGGCTACACCTTC	CAISESEQGYGYTF
.	TRBV24-1	.	TRBJ1-1	TGTGCCACGAAAACACAGGGGAACACTGAAGCTTTCTTT	CATKTQGNTEAFF
many	TRBV7-3	.	TRBJ2-7	TGTGCCAGCAGCTTACAGGGCTGGTACGAGCAGTACTTC	CASSLQGWYEQYF
.	TRBV10-1	.	TRBJ2-1	TGCGCCAGCAGTGAGGGGGGGGCCCACTACAATGAGCAGTTCTTC	CASSEGGAHYNEQFF
.	TRBV9	.	TRBJ1-2	TGTGCCAGCAGCGTAGATAGGGGGGAAGCAGGTTATGGCTACACCTTC	CASSVDRGEAGYGYTF
.	TRBV19	TRBD2	TRBJ2-1	TGTGCCAGTAGTATAGGACTAGCGGGCAATGAGCAGTTCTTC	CASSIGLAGNEQFF
.	TRBV24-1	.	TRBJ2-5	TGTGCCACCAGTGATAGACTTATAGAGACCCAGTACTTC	CATSDRLIETQYF
few	TRBV6-5	.	TRBJ1-1	TGTGCCAGCAGTTCCCAGGGAGAGGCGAACACTGAAGCTTTCTTT	CASSSQGEANTEAFF
.	TRBV4-2	.	TRBJ1-3	TGTGCCAGCAGCCAAGAATCACAGGGCCCCTCTGGAAACACCATATATTTT	CASSQESQGPSGNTIYF
.	TRBV5-4	TRBD1	TRBJ1-2	TGTGCCAGCAGCTTGGGCGGACAGGGATACTATGGCTACACCTTC	CASSLGGQGYYGYTF
.	TRBV6-5	TRBD1	TRBJ1-1	TGTGCCAGCAGTTACTCACAGGGGGACACTGAAGCTTTCTTT	CASSYSQGDTEAFF
.	TRBV6-5	TRBD1	TRBJ2-1	TGTGCCAGCAGTTTGACAGGGCGAACCTACAATGAGCAGTTCTTC	CASSLTGRTYNEQFF
.	TRBV5-6	TRBD1	TRBJ1-4	TGTGCCAGCAGCTTGTACAGGGGTACAACTAATGAAAAACTGTTTTTT	CASSLYRGTTNEKLFF
.	TRBV11-2	TRBD1	TRBJ1-1	TGTGCCAGCAGCTTAGTGGGGGCAGGGGGCACTGAAGCTTTCTTT	CASSLVGAGGTEAFF